One and the same sample provided the 10 T cell receptor beta chains below, sequenced in a study of somatic mutations in cytotoxic T cells in rheumatoid arthritis. Assay: immunoSEQ multiplex PCR; the TCRdb copy retains only in-frame clones and omits some. The table has some 30,000 clones, approximately 85% seen once. The source material was CD8+ T cells sorted from blood. Receptors were obtained from an adult with rheumatoid arthritis.

This clone was seen just once. V and J are TRBV5-5 and TRBJ1-1, with 7 bases fitting TRBD1. After removal of 7 bases from V and 3 bases from J, the junction contained 3 bases not matched to a gene. The CDR3 extends over 12 amino acids. From germline, CDR1 is SGHKS and CDR2 YYEKEE (reference sequence). The CDR3 DNA follows: TGTGCCAGCCAGGGGGTGGACACTGAAGCTTTCTTT. Residues: CASQGVDTEAFF.

This chain connects TRBV6-5 to TRBJ2-7, with D tentatively TRBD1 (5 bases). In germline, CDR1 is MNHEY, CDR2 SVGAGI. The CDR3 has 13 amino acids. V lost 2 bases to trimming and J lost 6 bases, with 11 bases between them. As DNA, the CDR3 is TGTGCCAGCAGTTACCGCGGACAACGCGAGCAGTACTTC. Translation gives CASSYRGQREQYF.

The table lists this clone with a few counts. The chain employs TRBV5-1 and TRBJ1-1; no clear D gene. This CDR3 comprises 15 residues. V dropped 0 bases and J dropped 3 bases, with 12 bases sitting between them. Germline lookup yields CDR1 SGHRS and CDR2 YFSETQ. This chain's CDR3 is CASSLERAADTEAFF. The CDR3 region has the DNA TGCGCCAGCAGCTTGGAAAGGGCGGCGGACACTGAAGCTTTCTTT.

The chain recombines TRBV7-9 with TRBJ2-3; possibly TRBD1 or TRBD2 for D (6 bases each). The germline CDR1 and CDR2 sequences are SEHNR and FQNEAQ (reference sequence). The V end was cut by 4 bases, the J end by 5 bases, with 16 bases between. This CDR3 spans 15 amino acids. The CDR3 loop reads CASSSIGGLGDTQYF. CDR3 coding DNA: TGTGCCAGCAGCTCTATTGGGGGGCTTGGAGATACGCAGTATTTT.

The rearrangement joins TRBV7-2 to TRBJ2-7; D remains ambiguous. CDR1 and CDR2 from the germline V gene are SGHTA and FQGNSA. The CDR3 loop spans 15 amino acids. The V and J ends lost 3 bases and 2 bases respectively, with 14 bases between them. CDR3 in amino acids: CASSFLVDGAYEQYF. The CDR3 bases are TGTGCCAGCAGCTTTCTCGTGGACGGAGCCTACGAGCAGTACTTC.

The genes are TRBV11-2 and TRBJ2-1, with unresolved D. The CDR3 totals 13 residues. Germline CDR1 is SGHAT and CDR2 is FQNNGV. Trimming took 4 bases from V and 4 from J, leaving 8 bases between them. The CDR3 is CASSSTPYNEQFF. CDR3 DNA: TGTGCCAGCAGCTCGACTCCATACAATGAGCAGTTCTTC.

The CDR3 loop reads CASSSRPRGGQPQHF. In nucleotides, the CDR3 is TGTGCCAGCAGCTCTAGGCCCAGGGGAGGACAGCCCCAGCATTTT. The chain links TRBV11-2 to TRBJ1-5; D possibly corresponds to TRBD1 (6 bases). V was shortened by 4 bases and J by 7 bases, with 17 bases between the two germline ends. The CDR3 sequence is 15 residues long. Germline CDR1 reads SGHAT; CDR2 reads FQNNGV.

The CDR3, as DNA: TGTGCCAGCAGTTTCGGGGGCGGAGATGAAAAACTGTTTTTT. It encodes CASSFGGGDEKLFF. The chain recombines TRBV27 with TRBJ1-4, with D perhaps matching TRBD1 (6 bases). CDR1 and CDR2 (germline): MNHEY, SMNVEV (reference sequence). V lost 3 bases and J lost 6, with 11 bases in between. The CDR3 extends over 14 amino acids.

This clone was detected a few times. In nucleotides, the CDR3 is TGTGCCAGCAGTGAAGCCGGGGGAGGGTCGACTGAAGCTTTCTTT. Translating gives CASSEAGGGSTEAFF. The chain employs TRBV6-1 and TRBJ1-1; D might be TRBD1 (5 bases). V gave up 0 bases and J gave up 5 bases, with 13 bases separating them. This CDR3 is 15 amino acids long. Germline V gene data show CDR1 as MNHNS and CDR2 as SASEGT.

The genes are TRBV10-3 and TRBJ2-1; 9 bases line up with TRBD2. This CDR3 is built from 14 residues. Germline V gene sequence: CDR1 ENHRY, CDR2 SYGVKD. The ends lost 4 bases at V and 5 bases at J; junction bases unmatched: 3. CDR3 nucleotide sequence: TGTGCCATCAGTGCTAGCGGGGTAAACAATGAGCAGTTCTTC. It yields the protein CAISASGVNNEQFF.